A selection of T cell receptor beta chains follows, all from one sample in a study of T cells in Graves' hyperthyroidism and ophthalmopathy. MiXCR was run by TCRdb on the multiplex PCR reads, yielding one entry per CDR3 protein. The repertoire holds hundreds of thousands of distinct CDR3 sequences, approximately 25% seen once, with roughly 12% in the top ten. Sequenced sample: blood. The receptors stem from a woman aged 25 to 39 with Graves' ophthalmopathy. Each CDR3 is given with its conserved first and last residue. Fields, in order: D gene, V gene, J gene, clone size, CDR3 protein, CDR3 DNA. The D gene is left open where the match is weak. Not every row has a clone size; where given, it reads once, few, many or a size class.

>-|TRBV6-1|TRBJ1-1|few
CACSTANTEAFF
TGTGCCTGTTCGACAGCAAACACTGAAGCTTTCTTT
>-|TRBV29-1|TRBJ1-2|many
CSVDWQGNGYTF
TGCAGCGTTGATTGGCAGGGAAATGGCTACACCTTC
>TRBD2|TRBV11-2|TRBJ2-2|few
CASSQTGGTSRPGELFF
TGTGCCAGCAGCCAGACCGGCGGGACTAGCCGACCGGGGGAGCTGTTTTTT
>-|TRBV20-1|TRBJ1-1|many
CSAPLRNTEAFF
TGCAGTGCTCCACTGAGAAACACTGAAGCTTTCTTT
>-|TRBV19|TRBJ1-5|-
CASSIFRQGQPRHF
TGTGCCAGTAGTATCTTCAGGCAGGGCCAGCCCCGGCATTTT
>-|TRBV7-9|TRBJ1-5|many
CVCSGETIGGNQPQHF
TGTGTCTGCAGCGGTGAAACGATAGGTGGCAATCAGCCCCAGCATTTT
>TRBD2|TRBV20-1|TRBJ2-2|-
CSASRAGDTWELFF
TGCAGTGCCAGTAGGGCGGGGGATACCTGGGAGCTGTTTTTT
>-|TRBV20-1|TRBJ1-1|-
CSASKQVVMNTEAFF
TGCAGTGCTAGTAAACAGGTAGTCATGAACACTGAAGCTTTCTTT
>TRBD2|TRBV14|TRBJ2-5|many
CASSKRLAGGVFEETQYF
TGTGCCAGCAGCAAGAGGCTAGCGGGGGGGGTCTTTGAAGAGACCCAGTACTTC
>-|TRBV6-2/TRBV6-3|TRBJ2-7|many
CASSYSAGSYEQYF
TGTGCCAGCAGTTACTCTGCGGGCTCCTACGAGCAGTACTTC
>-|TRBV6-5|TRBJ1-1|many
CASWDSVREAFF
TGTGCCAGCTGGGATTCGGTCCGGGAAGCTTTCTTT
>TRBD1|TRBV28|TRBJ1-5|many
CASSRGQGYSNQPQHF
TGTGCCAGCAGCCGAGGACAGGGCTATAGCAATCAGCCCCAGCATTTT
>-|TRBV19|TRBJ1-3|many
CASSPRPTGNTIYF
TGTGCCAGTAGTCCCCGTCCGACTGGAAACACCATATATTTT
>TRBD1|TRBV20-1|TRBJ2-2|many
CSADRGDTGELFF
TGCAGTGCTGACAGGGGCGATACCGGGGAGCTGTTTTTT
>-|TRBV6-1|TRBJ2-7|few
CASEMEGRHEQYF
TGTGCCAGCGAAATGGAGGGAAGGCACGAGCAGTACTTC
>TRBD1|TRBV20-1|TRBJ2-2|many
CSARTTGTNTGELFF
TGCAGTGCTAGAACGACAGGGACCAACACCGGGGAGCTGTTTTTT
>-|TRBV11-2|TRBJ1-1|few
CASRNSGTQNTEAFF
TGTGCCAGCAGGAACTCCGGGACACAGAACACTGAAGCTTTCTTT
>TRBD1|TRBV24-1|TRBJ1-2|many
CATSDPNRGANYGYTF
TGTGCCACCAGTGACCCTAACAGGGGAGCTAACTATGGCTACACCTTC
>-|TRBV7-2|TRBJ2-7|many
CASSWDPYEQYF
TGTGCCAGCAGCTGGGACCCCTACGAGCAGTACTTC
>-|TRBV24-1|TRBJ2-5|many
CATFYTGERETQYF
TGTGCCACCTTCTACACGGGGGAACGGGAGACCCAGTACTTC